This T cell receptor (beta chain) came from a study of graft-versus-host responses after intestinal transplantation. Across the whole study: Anti-thymocyte globulin served as induction for all recipients, who then took tacrolimus and steroids for about 3 years.

Notes on the study in general: Analysis identified GvH clones in recipient marrow, with some appearing first in ileum or blood. Researchers found peak circulating GvH clone levels linked to early post-transplant HvG declines.

This clone was detected a few times. Its cognate antigen is unknown. The V gene end was trimmed by 6 bases and the J gene end by 6 bases; junction bases not matched to a gene: 17. In germline, CDR1 is KGHSH, CDR2 LQKENI. The CDR3 covers 18 residues. Sequencing used immunoSEQ multiplex PCR; TCRdb keeps in-frame clones, though not all of them. The sample has some 81,000 clones; around nine tenths are singletons. Sequences were derived from unstimulated CD4+ T cells sorted from spleen or lymph node cells, sampled before intestinal transplant. This TCR derives from a human donor who received an intestinal transplant. The chain is built from TRBV18 and TRBJ2-1, with TRBD2 matching over 10 bases. The CDR3 loop is CASSVSGRAAGIRNEQFF. DNA for the CDR3: TGTGCCAGCTCGGTAAGCGGGAGGGCCGCGGGCATACGCAATGAGCAGTTCTTC.